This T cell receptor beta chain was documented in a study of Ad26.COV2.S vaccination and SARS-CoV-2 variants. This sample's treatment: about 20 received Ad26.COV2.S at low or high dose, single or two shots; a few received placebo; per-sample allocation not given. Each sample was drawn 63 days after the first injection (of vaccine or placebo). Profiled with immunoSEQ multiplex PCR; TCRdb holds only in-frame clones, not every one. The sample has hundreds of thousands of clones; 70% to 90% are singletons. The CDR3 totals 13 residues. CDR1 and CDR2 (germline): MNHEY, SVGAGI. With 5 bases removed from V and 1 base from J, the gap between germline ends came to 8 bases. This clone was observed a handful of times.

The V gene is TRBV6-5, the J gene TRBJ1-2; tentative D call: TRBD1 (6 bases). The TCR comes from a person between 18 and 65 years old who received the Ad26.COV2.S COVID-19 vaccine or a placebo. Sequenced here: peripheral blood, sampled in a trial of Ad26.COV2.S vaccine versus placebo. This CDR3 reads CASSRDNNYGYTF. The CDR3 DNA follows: TGTGCCAGCAGTCGGGACAATAACTATGGCTACACCTTC.